This T cell receptor beta chain originates from a study of cytomegalovirus exposure and HLA in healthy donors. Overall study results and limits: Donors were assumed by presence/absence analyses to have roughly uniform sequencing depth. Only CMV serostatus was available as immune exposure information. Cytomegalovirus association was assigned to about 150 TCR beta chains.

This clone was counted only a few times. What it recognizes is unknown. Amplification used 60 Vbeta primers and 13 Jbeta primers. TCRdb's table, derived via immunoSEQ multiplex PCR, lists solely in-frame clones and lacks some. The sample comprises about 130,000 clones, 60% to 80% of which are singletons, and 7.3% rests with the top ten. The CDR3 runs 14 residues. The V gene's germline CDR1 is MGHRA and CDR2 YSYEKL. The junction had 4 bases not matched to a gene; V was cut back by 3 bases and J by 4 bases. The specimen sequenced was PBMCs. This receptor was identified in a male donor in good health and CMV-seronegative. V gene TRBV4-1 combines with J gene TRBJ1-2, with 8 bases matching TRBD1. The CDR3 sequence is CASSQDRDGYGYTF. As DNA, the CDR3 is TGCGCCAGCAGCCAGGACAGGGACGGCTATGGCTACACCTTC.